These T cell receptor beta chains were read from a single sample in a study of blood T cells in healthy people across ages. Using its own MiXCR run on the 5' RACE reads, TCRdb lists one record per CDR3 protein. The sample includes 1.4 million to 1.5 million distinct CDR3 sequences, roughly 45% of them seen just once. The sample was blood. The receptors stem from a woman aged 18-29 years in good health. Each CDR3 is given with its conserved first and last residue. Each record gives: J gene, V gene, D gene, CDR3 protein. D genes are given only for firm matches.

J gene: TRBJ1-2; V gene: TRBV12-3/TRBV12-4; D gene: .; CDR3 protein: CASSRTDLRGYTF
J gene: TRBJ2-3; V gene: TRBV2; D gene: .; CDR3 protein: CASSRSGTDTQYF
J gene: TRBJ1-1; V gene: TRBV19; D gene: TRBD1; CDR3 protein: CASSTGQPHREAFF
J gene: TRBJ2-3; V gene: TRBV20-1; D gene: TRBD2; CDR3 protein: CSALGLAGGPRDTQYF
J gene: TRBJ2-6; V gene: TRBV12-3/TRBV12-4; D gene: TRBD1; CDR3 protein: CASTRTGGTGANVLTF
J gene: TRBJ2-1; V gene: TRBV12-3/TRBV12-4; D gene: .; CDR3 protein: CASSSGAQHEQFF
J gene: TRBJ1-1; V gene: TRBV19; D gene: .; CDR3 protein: CATHPRGGQMNTEAFF
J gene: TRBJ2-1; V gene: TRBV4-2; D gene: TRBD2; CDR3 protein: CASSQAQLAGGGHEQFF
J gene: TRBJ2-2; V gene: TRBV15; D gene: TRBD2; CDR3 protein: CATSRDPIAGTGELFF
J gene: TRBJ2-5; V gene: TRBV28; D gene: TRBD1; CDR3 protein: CASSLTGNWETQYF
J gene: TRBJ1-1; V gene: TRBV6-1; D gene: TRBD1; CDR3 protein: CAGAETDRGPNTEAFF
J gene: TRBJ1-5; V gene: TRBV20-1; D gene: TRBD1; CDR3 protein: CSAPGTGGPVQPQHF
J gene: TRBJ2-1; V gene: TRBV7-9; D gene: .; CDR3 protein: CASSSWGGAGNEQFF
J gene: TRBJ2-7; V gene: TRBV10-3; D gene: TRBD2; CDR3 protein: CAISLAGDSYEQYF
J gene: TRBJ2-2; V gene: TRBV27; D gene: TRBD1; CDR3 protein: CASSPGTGTTGELFF
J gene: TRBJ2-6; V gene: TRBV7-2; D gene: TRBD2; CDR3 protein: CASSMTGTSGTGANVLTF
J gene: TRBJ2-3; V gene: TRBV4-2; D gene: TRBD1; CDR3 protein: CASSQLKGQGPLSTDTQYF
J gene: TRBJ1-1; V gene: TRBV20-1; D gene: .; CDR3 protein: CSASLLTEAFF
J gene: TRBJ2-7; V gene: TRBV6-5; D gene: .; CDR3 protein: CASSYAAGDYEQYF
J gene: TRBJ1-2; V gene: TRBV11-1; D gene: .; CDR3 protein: CASRPETGNYGYTF
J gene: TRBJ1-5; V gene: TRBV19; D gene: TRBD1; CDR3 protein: CASSRQAGGSSNQPQHF
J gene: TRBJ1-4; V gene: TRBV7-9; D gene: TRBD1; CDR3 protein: CASSLQRDSPYNEKLFF
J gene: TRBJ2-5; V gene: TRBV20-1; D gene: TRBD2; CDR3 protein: CSALAGGQETQYF
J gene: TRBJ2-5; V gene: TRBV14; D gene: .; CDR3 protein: CASSRGYSETQYF